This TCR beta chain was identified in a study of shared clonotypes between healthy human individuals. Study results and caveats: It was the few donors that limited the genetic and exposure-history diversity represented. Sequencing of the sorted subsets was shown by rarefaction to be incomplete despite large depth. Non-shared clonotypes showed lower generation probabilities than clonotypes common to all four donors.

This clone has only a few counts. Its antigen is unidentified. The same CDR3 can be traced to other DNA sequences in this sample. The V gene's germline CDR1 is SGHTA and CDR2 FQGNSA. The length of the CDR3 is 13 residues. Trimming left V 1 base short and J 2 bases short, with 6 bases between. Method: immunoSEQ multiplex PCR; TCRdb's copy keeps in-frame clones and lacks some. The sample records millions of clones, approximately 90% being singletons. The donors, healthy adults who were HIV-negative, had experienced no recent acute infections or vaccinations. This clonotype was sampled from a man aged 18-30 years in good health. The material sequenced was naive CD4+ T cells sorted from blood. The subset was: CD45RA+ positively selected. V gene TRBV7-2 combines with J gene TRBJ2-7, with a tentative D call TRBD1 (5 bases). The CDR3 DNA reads TGTGCCAGCAGCTTAGGCAGGGCCTACGAGCAGTACTTC. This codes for CASSLGRAYEQYF.